Listed below are T cell receptor beta chains from one sample, sequenced in a study of shared clonotypes between healthy human individuals. Using immunoSEQ multiplex PCR, the repertoire was profiled, and TCRdb retains in-frame clones only, with some absent. Of 2,500,000 or so clones listed, around 90% are singletons. Material for sequencing was naive CD4+ T cells from PBMCs. These receptor sequences come from a young man in good health. Some clones in this sample may be carry-over from other donors' samples. Both conserved end residues are part of each CDR3. Fields, in order: V gene, clone size, D gene, J gene, CDR3 protein, CDR3 DNA. D genes are given only for firm matches. Some rows mark clone size as missing; the rest say once, few, many or name a class of expanded clone.

v_gene: TRBV28; abundance: NA; d_gene: NA; j_gene: TRBJ2-4; CDR3aa: CASSETGLAKNIQYF; CDR3nt: TGTGCCAGCAGTGAAACAGGGCTAGCCAAAAACATTCAGTACTTC
v_gene: TRBV10-3; abundance: NA; d_gene: NA; j_gene: TRBJ1-5; CDR3aa: CAIRRGSNQPQHF; CDR3nt: TGTGCCATCAGGCGGGGTAGCAATCAGCCCCAGCATTTT
v_gene: TRBV4-2; abundance: NA; d_gene: TRBD1; j_gene: TRBJ2-7; CDR3aa: CASSQDGTGRGEQYF; CDR3nt: TGTGCCAGCAGCCAAGACGGGACAGGGAGGGGCGAGCAGTACTTC
v_gene: TRBV2; abundance: once; d_gene: TRBD1; j_gene: TRBJ1-2; CDR3aa: CASSFFRDSPYGYTF; CDR3nt: TGTGCCAGCAGCTTTTTCCGGGACAGTCCCTATGGCTACACCTTC
v_gene: TRBV27; abundance: NA; d_gene: TRBD1; j_gene: TRBJ2-7; CDR3aa: CASRRAGGKYEQYF; CDR3nt: TGTGCCAGCAGAAGGGCAGGGGGCAAGTACGAGCAGTACTTC
v_gene: TRBV11-3; abundance: NA; d_gene: NA; j_gene: TRBJ2-7; CDR3aa: CASSLLRDSYEQYF; CDR3nt: TGTGCCAGCAGCTTACTAAGGGACTCCTACGAGCAGTACTTC
v_gene: TRBV6-6; abundance: NA; d_gene: NA; j_gene: TRBJ2-7; CDR3aa: CASTGTASSYEQYF; CDR3nt: TGTGCCAGTACCGGGACGGCGAGCTCCTACGAGCAGTACTTC
v_gene: TRBV6-1; abundance: NA; d_gene: TRBD1; j_gene: TRBJ2-5; CDR3aa: CASSVQGQSQETQYF; CDR3nt: TGTGCCAGCAGTGTACAGGGACAGTCCCAAGAGACCCAGTACTTC
v_gene: TRBV19; abundance: NA; d_gene: NA; j_gene: TRBJ2-7; CDR3aa: CASSIETPDYEQYF; CDR3nt: TGTGCCAGTAGTATAGAGACTCCGGACTACGAGCAGTACTTC
v_gene: TRBV15; abundance: few; d_gene: NA; j_gene: TRBJ1-1; CDR3aa: CATSRTGLAFF; CDR3nt: TGTGCCACCAGCCGAACAGGGTTAGCTTTCTTT
v_gene: TRBV7-2; abundance: NA; d_gene: TRBD1; j_gene: TRBJ1-5; CDR3aa: CASSVGQGDQPQHF; CDR3nt: TGTGCCAGCAGCGTCGGACAGGGCGATCAGCCCCAGCATTTT
v_gene: TRBV28; abundance: NA; d_gene: TRBD2; j_gene: TRBJ2-5; CDR3aa: CASRRTSGRALETQYF; CDR3nt: TGTGCCAGCAGGCGGACTAGCGGGAGGGCCTTGGAGACCCAGTACTTC
v_gene: TRBV5-4; abundance: NA; d_gene: TRBD2; j_gene: TRBJ2-3; CDR3aa: CAYRTQRGDMGTQYF; CDR3nt: TGTGCCTACCGGACCCAGCGGGGAGATATGGGTACGCAGTATTTT
v_gene: TRBV28; abundance: NA; d_gene: NA; j_gene: TRBJ2-3; CDR3aa: CASSLLGRAHTDTQYF; CDR3nt: TGTGCCAGCAGTTTATTGGGGCGGGCCCACACAGATACGCAGTATTTT
v_gene: TRBV4-1; abundance: NA; d_gene: TRBD2; j_gene: TRBJ2-1; CDR3aa: CASSQGGLAGNNEQFF; CDR3nt: TGCGCCAGCAGCCAAGGGGGACTAGCGGGTAACAATGAGCAGTTCTTC
v_gene: TRBV11-1; abundance: NA; d_gene: NA; j_gene: TRBJ1-2; CDR3aa: CASSLGPQAYGYTF; CDR3nt: TGTGCCAGCAGCTTAGGTCCACAGGCTTATGGCTACACCTTC
v_gene: TRBV6-6; abundance: NA; d_gene: NA; j_gene: TRBJ1-3; CDR3aa: CASSPVGGNTIYF; CDR3nt: TGTGCCAGCAGCCCCGTAGGGGGAAACACCATATATTTT
v_gene: TRBV11-2; abundance: NA; d_gene: TRBD1; j_gene: TRBJ1-4; CDR3aa: CASSTPRQGDEKLFF; CDR3nt: TGTGCCAGCAGCACACCCAGACAGGGAGACGAAAAACTGTTTTTT
v_gene: TRBV28; abundance: NA; d_gene: TRBD1; j_gene: TRBJ1-4; CDR3aa: CATGPGQPGQLFF; CDR3nt: TGTGCCACCGGACCGGGACAGCCCGGTCAACTGTTTTTT
v_gene: TRBV28; abundance: NA; d_gene: NA; j_gene: TRBJ1-2; CDR3aa: CASSLMGDDYGYTF; CDR3nt: TGTGCCAGCAGTTTAATGGGGGATGACTATGGCTACACCTTC
v_gene: TRBV9; abundance: NA; d_gene: TRBD1; j_gene: TRBJ2-5; CDR3aa: CASSQQGETQYF; CDR3nt: TGTGCCAGCAGCCAACAGGGGGAGACCCAGTACTTC
v_gene: TRBV7-9; abundance: NA; d_gene: NA; j_gene: TRBJ2-1; CDR3aa: CASSYQTGSYNEQFF; CDR3nt: TGTGCCAGCAGCTACCAGACGGGCTCCTACAATGAGCAGTTCTTC